The 21 T cell receptor beta chains in this list originate from one sample, sequenced in a study of ipilimumab plus nivolumab after autologous stem cell transplantation. The assay was immunoSEQ multiplex PCR, and TCRdb's table has in-frame clones only and misses some. Here the sample spans about 19,000 clones, around 80% being singletons. This material consisted of PBMCs, taken in a trial of ipilimumab plus nivolumab as post-transplant consolidation. All receptors derive from a male donor with diffuse large B-cell lymphoma.

This clone was observed a few times. The rearrangement uses TRBV19 and TRBJ1-2; D is uncertain. Trimming left V 6 bases short and J 2 bases short, with 1 base between. CDR1 is LNHDA, CDR2 SQIVND, per germline (reference sequence). This CDR3 is 10 amino acids long. DNA of the CDR3: TGTGCCAGTAGGAACTATGGCTACACCTTC. This gives the protein CASRNYGYTF.

CDR3 in amino acids: CASSYSGSGQETQYF. In DNA, the CDR3 is TGTGCCAGCAGTTACTCGGGTAGCGGCCAAGAGACCCAGTACTTC. J is TRBJ2-5 and V is TRBV6-6, with D tentatively TRBD2 (6 bases). CDR3 size: 15 residues. CDR1 and CDR2 (germline): MNHNY, SVGAGI (reference sequence). Trimming took 0 bases from V and 1 from J, leaving 9 bases between them.

The rearrangement links TRBV7-2 to TRBJ2-1; 11 bases line up with TRBD2. CDR3 length equals 15 residues. Germline V gene sequence: CDR1 SGHTA, CDR2 FQGNSA. Losses at the gene ends were 3 bases for V and 10 bases for J; bases not matched to a gene: 8. CDR3 in amino acids: CASSFSSGGTAEQFF. The CDR3 DNA sequence: TGTGCCAGCAGCTTCTCTAGCGGGGGGACTGCGGAGCAGTTCTTC.

J is TRBJ2-2 and V is TRBV2; TRBD2 aligns across 7 bases. The CDR3 is 13 amino acids. Trimming cost V 7 bases and J 4 bases; bases outside gene matches: 3. Germline V gene sequence: CDR1 SNHLY, CDR2 FYNNEI. Written as DNA, the CDR3 is TGTGCCAGCAAAACGGGGGGCACCGGGGAGCTGTTTTTT. This sequence encodes CASKTGGTGELFF. Full variable domain (outside the CDR3, taken from reference TRBV2 and TRBJ2-2): EPEVTQTPSHQVTQMGQEVILRCVPISNHLYFYWYRQILGQKVEFLVSFYNNEISEKSEIFDDQFSVERPDGSNFTLKIRSTKLEDSAMYFCASKTGGTGELFFGEGSRLTVL.

The chain links TRBV2 to TRBJ2-7; no definite D call. From germline, CDR1 is SNHLY and CDR2 FYNNEI. Trimming removed 6 bases at V and 5 bases at J, with 11 bases between. The CDR3 spans 12 residues. CDR3: CASSPVRDEQYF. The CDR3 nucleotides read TGTGCCAGCAGCCCGGTACGTGACGAGCAGTACTTC.

The V call is TRBV19, the J call TRBJ1-4, with TRBD1 as a possible D gene (5 bases). Per the germline V gene, CDR1 is LNHDA and CDR2 is SQIVND (reference sequence). Trimming removed 6 bases at V and 0 bases at J, with 14 bases between. The CDR3 runs 16 residues. CDR3 region: CASRMGDSATNEKLFF. CDR3 coding DNA: TGTGCCAGTAGGATGGGTGACAGTGCAACTAATGAAAAACTGTTTTTT.

This clone appeared a few times. The chain uses TRBV11-3 and TRBJ2-2; D gene uncertain. The CDR3 runs to 12 residues. V was pared by 1 base and J by 6 bases, with 3 bases between. CDR1 is SGHNT, CDR2 YENEEA, per germline. CDR3 in DNA: TGTGCCAGCAGCTTAGTCGCCGGGGAGCTGTTTTTT. Residues: CASSLVAGELFF.

The V call is TRBV5-4, the J call TRBJ2-3; D gene uncertain. Germline V gene lookup returns CDR1 SGHNT and CDR2 YYREEE (reference sequence). V lost 1 base, J lost 4 bases, and 10 bases lay in between. The CDR3 covers 14 residues. Here the CDR3 DNA reads TGTGCCAGCAGCTTGAAACCCAGAGCAGATACGCAGTATTTT. Its protein product is CASSLKPRADTQYF.

The chain joins TRBV2 to TRBJ2-3; D may correspond to TRBD1 or TRBD2 (5 bases each). The CDR3 extends over 15 amino acids. V was pared by 5 bases and J by 3 bases, with 15 bases between. Germline CDR1 reads SNHLY; CDR2 reads FYNNEI. In DNA form, the CDR3 reads TGTGCCAGCAGTCTCCGGGACCTATCGACAGATACGCAGTATTTT. It is translated as CASSLRDLSTDTQYF.

The chain carries TRBV7-6 and TRBJ2-6, with D hard to call. The CDR3 consists of 14 residues. The germline V gene encodes CDR1 SGHVS and CDR2 FNYEAQ. Trimming shortened V by 1 base and J by 2 bases, and 3 bases separated the two germline ends. The CDR3 nucleotides read TGTGCCAGCAGCTTAGAGCCTGGGGCCAACGTCCTGACTTTC. As protein: CASSLEPGANVLTF.

The CDR3 DNA sequence: TGTGCCACCAGCAGGGGGGTGGGTGGCGGGGCCAACGTCCTGACTTTC. Encoded protein: CATSRGVGGGANVLTF. The chain links TRBV15 to TRBJ2-6; the D gene could be TRBD1 or TRBD2 (5 bases each). Per germline, CDR1 LNHNV and CDR2 YYDKDF (reference sequence). V lost 3 bases to trimming and J lost 4 bases, with 13 bases between them. The CDR3 length is 16 residues.

This clone showed up just a few times. The CDR3 reads CASGSGGYSNQPQHF. DNA for the CDR3: TGTGCTAGTGGGTCAGGGGGATATAGCAATCAGCCCCAGCATTTT. This rearrangement joins TRBV12-5 to TRBJ1-5; 7 positions match TRBD1. From germline, CDR1 is LGHNT and CDR2 FRNRAP. With V trimmed by 6 bases and J by 0 bases, 5 bases remained unmatched. The CDR3 spans 15 residues.

V is TRBV6-4 and J is TRBJ1-2; D gene uncertain. CDR3 size: 16 residues. Per the germline V gene, CDR1 is MRHNA and CDR2 is SNTAGT. V gave up 8 bases and J gave up 1 base, with 20 bases separating them. CDR3 sequence (DNA): TGTGCCAGCCCCCAGGTTGCGGAACCGGGTAACTATGGCTACACCTTC. It translates to CASPQVAEPGNYGYTF.

This clone has only a few counts. The V gene is TRBV19, the J gene TRBJ2-7; 9 nucleotides match TRBD1. The CDR3 is 15 amino acids. V trimming: 4 bases; J trimming: 5 bases; junction bases outside the gene matches: 9. Germline CDR1 is LNHDA and CDR2 is SQIVND (reference sequence). The DNA of the CDR3 is TGTGCCAGTAGTAACGACTACGACAGGGGGGACGAGCAGTACTTC. Translated: CASSNDYDRGDEQYF.

The CDR3 protein is CASRGTGQETEAFF. CDR3 nucleotides: TGTGCCAGCAGGGGTACAGGACAGGAAACTGAAGCTTTCTTT. The rearrangement joins TRBV5-4 to TRBJ1-1, with TRBD1 identical over 7 bases. The CDR3 sequence is 14 residues long. Germline values: CDR1 SGHNT, CDR2 YYREEE (reference sequence). V shed 5 bases and J 5 bases; nucleotides not matched to a gene: 9.

V gene TRBV19 combines with J gene TRBJ1-3; no definite D call. The CDR3 runs 15 residues. Trimming stripped 5 bases from V and 0 bases from J, with 11 bases between. The germline gives CDR1 LNHDA, CDR2 SQIVND (reference sequence). CDR3 residues: CASSLRAASGNTIYF. The CDR3 nucleotides read TGTGCCAGTAGTTTGAGGGCGGCCTCTGGAAACACCATATATTTT.

In this sample, this clone turned up once. This chain uses TRBV6-5 with TRBJ2-5; TRBD2 matches 9 bases. CDR3 size: 16 residues. Germline assignment: CDR1 MNHEY and CDR2 SVGAGI. The ends lost 3 bases at V and 5 bases at J; junction bases unmatched: 10. CDR3 loop: CASSYTPRGGAETQYF. The CDR3 DNA follows: TGTGCCAGCAGTTATACCCCCCGCGGGGGGGCCGAGACCCAGTACTTC.

The chain employs TRBV5-1 and TRBJ2-2, with a weak D call TRBD2 (6 bases). Trimming shortened V by 3 bases and J by 0 bases, and 18 bases separated the two germline ends. The CDR3 spans 18 residues. Germline CDR1 reads SGHRS; CDR2 reads YFSETQ. Written as DNA, the CDR3 is TGCGCCAGCAGCTCAGCCGGGAGTAGTCTCACGAACACCGGGGAGCTGTTTTTT. Its translation is CASSSAGSSLTNTGELFF.

This CDR3 reads CASSFRTSGGGYNEQFF. The CDR3 DNA reads as TGTGCCAGCAGCTTCCGGACTAGCGGGGGGGGCTACAATGAGCAGTTCTTC. The chain has TRBV7-2 and TRBJ2-1, with 15 bases lining up with TRBD2. CDR1 SGHTA and CDR2 FQGNSA come from the germline V gene. With V trimmed by 3 bases and J by 3 bases, 3 bases remained unmatched. This CDR3 is 17 amino acids long.

DNA of the CDR3: TGTGCCAGCAGCGGAGCAAGGGGCACTGAAGCTTTCTTT. Protein product: CASSGARGTEAFF. The chain couples TRBV2 to TRBJ1-1, with TRBD1 as a possible D gene (5 bases). This CDR3 is built from 13 residues. CDR1 and CDR2 from the germline V gene are SNHLY and FYNNEI. Trimming cost V 6 bases and J 4 bases, with 12 bases left between them. The full variable domain, its missing parts supplied by reference TRBV2 and TRBJ1-1, is EPEVTQTPSHQVTQMGQEVILRCVPISNHLYFYWYRQILGQKVEFLVSFYNNEISEKSEIFDDQFSVERPDGSNFTLKIRSTKLEDSAMYFCASSGARGTEAFFGQGTRLTVV.

V usage is TRBV2 and J usage is TRBJ1-1; 8 bases are a match to TRBD1. V shed 11 bases and J 4 bases; nucleotides not matched to a gene: 9. The CDR3 spans 13 residues. Germline V gene data show CDR1 as SNHLY and CDR2 as FYNNEI. CDR3 amino acids: CACHTGGPTEAFF. Written as DNA, the CDR3 is TGTGCCTGTCATACAGGGGGGCCCACTGAAGCTTTCTTT.